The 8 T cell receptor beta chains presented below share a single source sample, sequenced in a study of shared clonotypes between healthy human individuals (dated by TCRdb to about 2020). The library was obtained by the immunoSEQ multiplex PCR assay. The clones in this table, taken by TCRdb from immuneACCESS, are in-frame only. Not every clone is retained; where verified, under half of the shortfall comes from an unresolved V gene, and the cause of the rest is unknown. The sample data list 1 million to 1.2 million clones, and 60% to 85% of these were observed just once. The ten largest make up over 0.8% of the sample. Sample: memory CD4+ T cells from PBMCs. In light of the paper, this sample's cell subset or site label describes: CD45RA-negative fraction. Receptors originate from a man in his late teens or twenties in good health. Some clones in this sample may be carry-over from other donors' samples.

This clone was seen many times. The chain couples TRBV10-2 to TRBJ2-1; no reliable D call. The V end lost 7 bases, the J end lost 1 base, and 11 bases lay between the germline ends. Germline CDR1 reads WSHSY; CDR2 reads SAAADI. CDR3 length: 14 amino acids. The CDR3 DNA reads TGCGCCAGCAAGCCTACCCTGTCCTACAATGAGCAGTTCTTC. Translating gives CASKPTLSYNEQFF.

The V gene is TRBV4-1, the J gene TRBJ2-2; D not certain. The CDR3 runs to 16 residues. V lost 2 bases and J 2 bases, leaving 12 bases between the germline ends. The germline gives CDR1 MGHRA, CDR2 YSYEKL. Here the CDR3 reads CASSQSGGINTGELFF. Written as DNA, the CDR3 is TGCGCCAGCAGCCAATCGGGCGGCATTAACACCGGGGAGCTGTTTTTT.

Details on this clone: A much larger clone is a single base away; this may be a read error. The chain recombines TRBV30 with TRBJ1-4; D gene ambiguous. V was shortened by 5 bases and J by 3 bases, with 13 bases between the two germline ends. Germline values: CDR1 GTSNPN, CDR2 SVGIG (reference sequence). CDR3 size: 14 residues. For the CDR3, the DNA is TGTGCCTGGCGTCGGAAGGCGGCTAATGAAAAACTGTTTTTT. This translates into CAWRRKAANEKLFF.

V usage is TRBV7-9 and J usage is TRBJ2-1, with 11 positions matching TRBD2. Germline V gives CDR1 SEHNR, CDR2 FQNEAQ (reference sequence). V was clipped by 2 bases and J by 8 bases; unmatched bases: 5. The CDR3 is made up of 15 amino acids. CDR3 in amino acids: CASSLLTSGAYEQFF. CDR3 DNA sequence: TGTGCCAGCAGCTTACTGACTAGCGGGGCTTATGAGCAGTTCTTC.

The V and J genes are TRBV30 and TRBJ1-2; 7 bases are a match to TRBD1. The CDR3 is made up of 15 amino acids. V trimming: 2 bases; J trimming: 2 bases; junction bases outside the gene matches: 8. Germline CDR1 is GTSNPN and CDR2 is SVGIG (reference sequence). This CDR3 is CAWSYRQGSNYGYTF. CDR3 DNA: TGTGCCTGGAGTTACCGACAGGGATCAAACTATGGCTACACCTTC.

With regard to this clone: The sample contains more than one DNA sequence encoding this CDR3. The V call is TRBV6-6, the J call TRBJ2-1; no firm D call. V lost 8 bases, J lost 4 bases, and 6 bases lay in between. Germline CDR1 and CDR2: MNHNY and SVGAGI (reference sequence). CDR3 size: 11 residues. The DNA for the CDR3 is TGTGCCAGCGGGCCTTACAATGAGCAGTTCTTC. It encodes CASGPYNEQFF.

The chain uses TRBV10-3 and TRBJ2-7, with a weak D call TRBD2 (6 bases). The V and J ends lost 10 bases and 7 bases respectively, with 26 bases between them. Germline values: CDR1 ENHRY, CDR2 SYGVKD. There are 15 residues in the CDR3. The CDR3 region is CASRKPGGPTGEQYF. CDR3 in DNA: TGTGCCAGCAGAAAGCCCGGGGGACCTACCGGGGAGCAGTACTTC.

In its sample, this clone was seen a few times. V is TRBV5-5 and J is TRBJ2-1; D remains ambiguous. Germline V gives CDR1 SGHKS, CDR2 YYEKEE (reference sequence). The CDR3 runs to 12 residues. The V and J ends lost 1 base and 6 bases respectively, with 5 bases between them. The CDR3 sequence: CASSLMVNEQFF. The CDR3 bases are TGTGCCAGCAGCTTGATGGTCAATGAGCAGTTCTTC. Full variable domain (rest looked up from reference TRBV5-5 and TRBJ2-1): DAGVTQSPTHLIKTRGQQVTLRCSPISGHKSVSWYQQVLGQGPQFIFQYYEKEERGRGNFPDRFSARQFPNYSSELNVNALLLGDSALYLCASSLMVNEQFFGPGTRLTVL.